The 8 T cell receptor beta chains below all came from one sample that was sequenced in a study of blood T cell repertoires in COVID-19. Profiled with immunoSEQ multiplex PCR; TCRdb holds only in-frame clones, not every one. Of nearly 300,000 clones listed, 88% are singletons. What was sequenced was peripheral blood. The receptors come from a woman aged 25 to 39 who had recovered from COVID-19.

CDR3 amino acids: CASSSSPGLTSTDTQYF. The CDR3 DNA sequence: TGTGCCAGCAGCTCGTCCCCTGGTTTGACTAGCACAGATACGCAGTATTTT. The chain joins TRBV7-8 to TRBJ2-3; D remains unclear. Trimming shortened V by 4 bases and J by 0 bases, and 17 bases separated the two germline ends. Germline V gene lookup returns CDR1 SGHVS and CDR2 FQNEAQ. The length of the CDR3 is 17 residues.

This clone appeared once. The CDR3 protein is CASSSLQGGNTEAFF. CDR3 nucleotide sequence: TGCGCCAGCAGCTCGCTACAGGGGGGGAACACTGAAGCTTTCTTT. The V gene is TRBV5-1, the J gene TRBJ1-1, with 8 bases identical to TRBD1. The CDR3 sequence is 15 residues long. Germline loops: CDR1 SGHRS, CDR2 YFSETQ. V shed 3 bases, J shed 1 base, and the junction held 5 bases outside the gene matches.

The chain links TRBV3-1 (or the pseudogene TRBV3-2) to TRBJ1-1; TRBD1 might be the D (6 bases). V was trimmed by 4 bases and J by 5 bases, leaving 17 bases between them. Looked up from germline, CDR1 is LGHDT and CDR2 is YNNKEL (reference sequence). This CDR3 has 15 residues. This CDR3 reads CASSPSGVGNTEAFF. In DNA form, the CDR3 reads TGTGCCAGCAGCCCCTCAGGGGTGGGTAATACTGAAGCTTTCTTT.

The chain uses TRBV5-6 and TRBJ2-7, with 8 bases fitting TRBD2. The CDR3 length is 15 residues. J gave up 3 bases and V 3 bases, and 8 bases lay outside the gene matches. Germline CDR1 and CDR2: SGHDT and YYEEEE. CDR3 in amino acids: CASSSRAGAFYEQYF. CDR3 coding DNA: TGTGCCAGCAGCTCCCGAGCGGGGGCTTTCTACGAGCAGTACTTC.

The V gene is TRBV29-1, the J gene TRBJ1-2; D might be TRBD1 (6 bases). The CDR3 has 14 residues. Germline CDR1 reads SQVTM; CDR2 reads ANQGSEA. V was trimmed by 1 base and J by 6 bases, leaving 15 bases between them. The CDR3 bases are TGCAGCGTTGAAGCGGAATCAGGGGATCATGGCTACACCTTC. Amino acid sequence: CSVEAESGDHGYTF.

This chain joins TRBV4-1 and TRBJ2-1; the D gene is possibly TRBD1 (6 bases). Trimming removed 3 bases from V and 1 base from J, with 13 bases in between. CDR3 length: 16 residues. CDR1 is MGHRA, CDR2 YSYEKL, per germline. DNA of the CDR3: TGCGCCAGCAGCCACACCCGGGACAAGTCCTACAATGAGCAGTTCTTC. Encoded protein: CASSHTRDKSYNEQFF.

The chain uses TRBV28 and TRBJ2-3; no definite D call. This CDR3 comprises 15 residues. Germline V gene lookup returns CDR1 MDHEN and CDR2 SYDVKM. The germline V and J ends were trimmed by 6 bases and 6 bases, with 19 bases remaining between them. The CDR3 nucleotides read TGTGCCAGCAGCTCCCCGGTGGAGAGTGAGGATACGCAGTATTTT. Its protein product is CASSSPVESEDTQYF.

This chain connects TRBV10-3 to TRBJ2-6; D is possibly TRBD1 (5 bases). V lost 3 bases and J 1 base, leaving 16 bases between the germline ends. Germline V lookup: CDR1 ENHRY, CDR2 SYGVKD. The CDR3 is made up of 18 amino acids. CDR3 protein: CAISDLDSHLSGANVLTF. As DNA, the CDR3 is TGTGCCATCAGTGACCTTGACAGCCACTTGTCTGGGGCCAACGTCCTGACTTTC.